The 3 T cell receptor beta chains in this list originate from one sample, sequenced in a study of post-analysis software for immune sequencing data. For these receptors, no antigen is known. The authors incorporated unique molecular identifiers into the TCR beta cDNA libraries. Each CDR3 protein gets one entry after TCRdb re-called the PCR reads with MiXCR. The table has hundreds of thousands of distinct CDR3 sequences, about 60% seen once. Study results and limitations: TRBV segments more frequent in patients than in controls numbered roughly 5 and included TRBV5-6, TRBV5-1 and TRBV20-1.

Material: blood. The receptors derive from a girl aged 2 to 9 with multiple sclerosis.

The chain combines TRBV11-3 with TRBJ2-7, with a tentative D call TRBD2 (5 bases). This CDR3 has 13 amino acids. From germline, CDR1 is SGHNT and CDR2 YENEEA. The V gene lost 5 bases and the J gene lost 3 bases, with 11 bases spanning the gap. CDR3: CASSTLGDYEQYF. CDR3 DNA sequence: TGTGCCAGCAGCACACTCGGGGACTACGAGCAGTACTTC.

The chain couples TRBV10-3 to TRBJ2-2; 11 bases agree with TRBD2. Germline V CDR1 and CDR2: ENHRY, SYGVKD. This CDR3 has 16 amino acids. Trimming removed 5 bases from V and 1 base from J; junction bases left unmatched: 3. The CDR3 DNA is TGTGCCATCAGTACCGGGACTAGCGGGAACACCGGGGAGCTGTTTTTT. Translated, it gives CAISTGTSGNTGELFF.

The chain joins TRBV5-5 to TRBJ1-2, with unresolved D. The V gene lost 0 bases and the J gene lost 1 base, with 7 bases spanning the gap. The CDR3 runs 14 residues. The V gene's germline CDR1 is SGHKS and CDR2 YYEKEE (reference sequence). Written as DNA, the CDR3 is TGTGCCAGCAGCTTGGACCCAAATAACTATGGCTACACCTTC. Its translation is CASSLDPNNYGYTF.